Here is one T cell receptor (beta chain) with its context. Individual cDNA molecules received unique molecular identifiers. TCRdb called the 5' RACE reads again in MiXCR, with one record for every CDR3 protein. There are roughly 40,000 distinct CDR3 sequences in the sample; approximately 6.1% occur only once, and 4.8% lies in the top ten. This CDR3 region has 15 residues. Germline CDR1 and CDR2: MDHEN and SYDVKM. Deletions cut 3 bases from V and 2 bases from J, with 13 bases between. The sample comes from a study of early T cells in non-severe SARS-CoV-2 infection. The overall study: Sequencing of bulk RNA from unsorted whole blood was done, without chain pairing.

This clonotype was obtained from an adult who was a healthcare worker with PCR-confirmed SARS-CoV-2 infection or an uninfected control (not recorded which). Sequences were obtained from whole blood. V usage is TRBV28 and J usage is TRBJ1-1; D remains unclear. In DNA, the CDR3 is TGTGCCAGCAGTTTGTCGTGGGAAGGTAACACTGAAGCTTTCTTT. Translating it yields CASSLSWEGNTEAFF.